The clone carrying this T cell receptor (beta chain) turned up a few times. This CDR3 is built from 19 residues. V shed 0 bases, J shed 9 bases, and the junction held 17 bases outside the gene matches. CDR1 and CDR2 from the germline V gene are SGHDT and YYEEEE. The sample is drawn from a study of blood T cell repertoires in COVID-19. The data were produced by immunoSEQ multiplex PCR, yet TCRdb's version contains in-frame clones alone and is incomplete. The repertoire holds about 110,000 clones, over 75% seen once, with around 15% in the top ten. The TCR comes from a woman aged 80 or over with active or convalescent COVID-19. The chain combines TRBV5-6 with TRBJ2-1; 11 nucleotides align to TRBD1. The sequencing input was peripheral blood. This chain's CDR3 is CASSLVIVSGTGGEVEQFF. CDR3 DNA: TGTGCCAGCAGCTTGGTAATTGTTTCTGGGACAGGGGGTGAAGTTGAGCAGTTCTTC.